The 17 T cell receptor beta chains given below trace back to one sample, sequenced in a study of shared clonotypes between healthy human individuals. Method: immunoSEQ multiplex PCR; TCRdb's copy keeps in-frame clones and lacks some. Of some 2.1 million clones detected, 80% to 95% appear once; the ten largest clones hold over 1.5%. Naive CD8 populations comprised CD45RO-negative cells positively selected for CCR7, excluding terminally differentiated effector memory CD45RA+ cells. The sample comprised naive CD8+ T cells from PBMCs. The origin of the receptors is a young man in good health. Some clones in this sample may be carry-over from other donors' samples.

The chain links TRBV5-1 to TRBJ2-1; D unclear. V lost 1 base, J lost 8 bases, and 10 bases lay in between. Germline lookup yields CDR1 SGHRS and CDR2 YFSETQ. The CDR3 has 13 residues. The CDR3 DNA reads TGCGCCAGCAGCTTGACCACCGGGTATGAGCAGTTCTTC. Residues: CASSLTTGYEQFF.

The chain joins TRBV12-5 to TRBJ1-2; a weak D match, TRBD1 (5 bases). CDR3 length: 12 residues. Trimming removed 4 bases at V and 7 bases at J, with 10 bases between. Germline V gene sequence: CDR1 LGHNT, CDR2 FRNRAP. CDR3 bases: TGTGCTAGTGGTTGGGGGTTAGCTGGCTACACCTTC. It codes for CASGWGLAGYTF. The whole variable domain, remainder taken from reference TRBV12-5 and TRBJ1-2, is DARVTQTPRHKVTEMGQEVTMRCQPILGHNTVFWYRQTMMQGLELLAYFRNRAPLDDSGMPKDRFSAEMPDATLATLKIQPSEPRDSAVYFCASGWGLAGYTFGSGTRLTVV.

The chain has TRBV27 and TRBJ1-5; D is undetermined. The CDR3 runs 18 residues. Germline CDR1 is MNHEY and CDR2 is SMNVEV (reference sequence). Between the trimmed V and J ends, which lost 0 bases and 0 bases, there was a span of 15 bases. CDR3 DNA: TGTGCCAGCAGTTTATCGGCCCCACCACTTTATAGCAATCAGCCCCAGCATTTT. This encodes CASSLSAPPLYSNQPQHF.

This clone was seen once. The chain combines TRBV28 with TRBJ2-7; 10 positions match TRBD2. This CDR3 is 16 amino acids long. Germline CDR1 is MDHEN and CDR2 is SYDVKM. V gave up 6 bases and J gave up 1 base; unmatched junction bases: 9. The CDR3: CASSKRTSGLSYEQYF. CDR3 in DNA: TGTGCCAGCAGCAAACGGACTAGCGGACTTTCCTACGAGCAGTACTTC.

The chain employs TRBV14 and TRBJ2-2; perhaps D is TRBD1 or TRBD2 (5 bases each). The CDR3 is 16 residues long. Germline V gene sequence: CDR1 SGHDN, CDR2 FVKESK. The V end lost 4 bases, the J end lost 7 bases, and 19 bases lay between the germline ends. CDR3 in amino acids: CASSLLDWGNGGELFF. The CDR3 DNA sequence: TGTGCCAGCAGCCTTCTGGACTGGGGCAATGGCGGGGAGCTGTTTTTT. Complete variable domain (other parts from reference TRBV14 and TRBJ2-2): EAGVTQFPSHSVIEKGQTVTLRCDPISGHDNLYWYRRVMGKEIKFLLHFVKESKQDESGMPNNRFLAERTGGTYSTLKVQPAELEDSGVYFCASSLLDWGNGGELFFGEGSRLTVL.

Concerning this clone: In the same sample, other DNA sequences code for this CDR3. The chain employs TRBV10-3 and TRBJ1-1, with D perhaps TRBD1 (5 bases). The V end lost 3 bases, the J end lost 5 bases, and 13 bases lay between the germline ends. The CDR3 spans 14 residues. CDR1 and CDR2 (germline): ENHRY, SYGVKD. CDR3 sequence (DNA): TGTGCCATCAGTGAAAGTGGGGGACGTACTGAAGCTTTCTTT. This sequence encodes CAISESGGRTEAFF.

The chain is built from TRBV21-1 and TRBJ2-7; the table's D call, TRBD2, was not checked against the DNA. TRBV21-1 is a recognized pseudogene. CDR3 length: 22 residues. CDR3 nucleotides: TGTGCCAGCAGCAAAACCGTACACTTCGGGACTAGCGGGTCAAGGGGGCACTACGAGCAGTACTTC. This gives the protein CASSKTVHFGTSGSRGHYEQYF.

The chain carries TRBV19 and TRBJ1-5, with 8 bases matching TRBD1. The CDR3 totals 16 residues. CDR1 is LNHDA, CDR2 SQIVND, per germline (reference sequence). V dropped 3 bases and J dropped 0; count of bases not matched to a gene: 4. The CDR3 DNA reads TGTGCCAGTAGTATGGACAGGGCCGTTAGCAATCAGCCCCAGCATTTT. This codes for CASSMDRAVSNQPQHF.

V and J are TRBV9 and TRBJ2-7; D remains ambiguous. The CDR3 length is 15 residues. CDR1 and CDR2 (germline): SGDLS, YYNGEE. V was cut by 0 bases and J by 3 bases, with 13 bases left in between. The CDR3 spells CASSVEGFGSYEQYF. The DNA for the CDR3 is TGTGCCAGCAGCGTAGAAGGGTTCGGTAGCTACGAGCAGTACTTC.

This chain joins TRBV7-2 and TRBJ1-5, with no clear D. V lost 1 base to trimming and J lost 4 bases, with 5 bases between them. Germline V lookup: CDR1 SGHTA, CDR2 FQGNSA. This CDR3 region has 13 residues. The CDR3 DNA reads TGTGCCAGCAGCTTAGTCGAGAATCAGCCCCAGCATTTT. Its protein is CASSLVENQPQHF.

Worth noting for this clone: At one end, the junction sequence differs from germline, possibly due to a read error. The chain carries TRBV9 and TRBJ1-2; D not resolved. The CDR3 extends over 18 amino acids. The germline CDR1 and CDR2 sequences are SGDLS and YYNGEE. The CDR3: CARSEGGVFPTRVGGYTF. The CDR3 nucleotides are TGTGCCAGGAGCGAGGGTGGTGTCTTCCCTACTAGGGTAGGGGGCTACACCTTC. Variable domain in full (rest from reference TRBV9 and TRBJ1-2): DSGVTQTPKHLITATGQRVTLRCSPRSGDLSVYWYQQSLDQGLQFLIQYYNGEERAKGNILERFSAQQFPDLHSELNLSSLELGDSALYFCARSEGGVFPTRVGGYTFGSGTRLTVV.

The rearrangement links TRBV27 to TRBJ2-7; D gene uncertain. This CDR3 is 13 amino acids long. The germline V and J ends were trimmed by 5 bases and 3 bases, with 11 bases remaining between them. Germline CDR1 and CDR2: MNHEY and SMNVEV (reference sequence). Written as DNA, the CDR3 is TGTGCCAGCAGTATGGGTCGTGTCTACGAGCAGTACTTC. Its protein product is CASSMGRVYEQYF.

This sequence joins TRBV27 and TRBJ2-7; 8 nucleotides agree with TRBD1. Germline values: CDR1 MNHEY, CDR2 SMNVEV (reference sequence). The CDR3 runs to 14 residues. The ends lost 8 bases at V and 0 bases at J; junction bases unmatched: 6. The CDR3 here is CASANRGSSYEQYF. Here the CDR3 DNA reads TGTGCCAGCGCAAACAGGGGGAGCTCCTACGAGCAGTACTTC.

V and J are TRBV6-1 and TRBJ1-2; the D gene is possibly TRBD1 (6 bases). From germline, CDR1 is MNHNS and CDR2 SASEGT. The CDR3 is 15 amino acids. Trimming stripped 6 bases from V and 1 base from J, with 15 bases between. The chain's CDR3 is CASRPPGRGNYGYTF. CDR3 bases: TGTGCCAGCAGACCCCCAGGCAGGGGTAACTATGGCTACACCTTC.

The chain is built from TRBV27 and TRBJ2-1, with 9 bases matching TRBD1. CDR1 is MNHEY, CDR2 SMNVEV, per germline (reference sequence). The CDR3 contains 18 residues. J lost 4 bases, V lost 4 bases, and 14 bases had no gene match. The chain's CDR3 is CASSSIEPGQGIYNEQFF. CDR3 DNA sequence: TGTGCCAGCAGTTCTATAGAACCGGGACAGGGTATTTACAATGAGCAGTTCTTC.

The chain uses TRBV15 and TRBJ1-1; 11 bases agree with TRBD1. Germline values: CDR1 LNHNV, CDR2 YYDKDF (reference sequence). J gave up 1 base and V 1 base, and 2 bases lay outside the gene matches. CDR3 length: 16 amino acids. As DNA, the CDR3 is TGTGCCACCAGCAGAGGGACAGGGGGCCAGAACACTGAAGCTTTCTTT. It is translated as CATSRGTGGQNTEAFF.

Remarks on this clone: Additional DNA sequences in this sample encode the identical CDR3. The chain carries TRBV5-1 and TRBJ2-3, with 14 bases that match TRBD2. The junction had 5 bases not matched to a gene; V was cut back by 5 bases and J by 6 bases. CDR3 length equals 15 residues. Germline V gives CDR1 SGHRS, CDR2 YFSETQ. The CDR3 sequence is CASSPGTSGSDTQYF. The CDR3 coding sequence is TGCGCCAGCAGTCCAGGGACTAGCGGGAGTGATACGCAGTATTTT.